This T cell receptor beta chain emerged from a study of T cell responses to AZD1222 COVID-19 vaccine (dated by TCRdb to the early 2020s). In the study overall: Because spike-specific TCR depth and breadth did not differ between the two schedules, AZD1222 recipients who got a second dose at roughly 4 weeks were pooled with those who got a second dose at roughly 12 weeks. TCR sequencing covered over 230 trial participants: 200 to 220 given two doses of AZD1222 and 26 given two doses of MenACWY control vaccine. Trial participants were enrolled by age into 18-55, 56-69 and 70-plus year subgroups, with about 150, 28 and 57 TCR-sequenced participants respectively. Here is what the overall study found, with its caveats: Only a handful of AZD1222 recipients were SARS-CoV-2 seropositive at baseline, limiting conclusions about previously exposed vaccinees. CD4 TCRs associated with the vaccine covered the entire spike protein, and the dominant responses were in regions 160-218 and 743-854. In the small 56-69-year group, the increase in depth fell short of significance, most likely because of low power. Epitopes outside the regions mutated in the B.1.351 and B.1.1.7 variants were reportedly recognized by nearly half of the unique spike-specific TCRs. Participants were mostly white British and included more females than males, and it was suggested by the authors that clonal diversity may have been underestimated. Because no samples from the day 14 peak response were available, repertoires could be characterized only after the peak T cell response. A significant rise in spike-specific TCR breadth and depth was observed after two AZD1222 doses relative to day 0 and relative to MenACWY recipients.

The time point label here, explained by the study, means: baseline before first vaccination. Vaccinee samples came from UK trials COV001 and COV002, including a single-blind randomized controlled phase 2/3 trial of AZD1222 (ChAdOx1 nCoV-19) in healthy adults. For TCRbeta chain sequencing, PBMC samples were collected from trial participants at day 0 and at day 28 after the second dose. The CDR3 contains 14 residues, cysteine and phenylalanine counted. Solely the CDR3 DNA is kept, with 42 bases framed from the first base. From the germline V gene, CDR1 is MGHDK and CDR2 is SYGVNS. V is cut by 4 bases and J by 6 bases, and the space between the germline ends is 10 bases. The CDR3 regions of human TCRbeta chains were analyzed by immunosequencing. The paper's data handling went like this. TCRs in the repertoires were matched against a reference library of SARS-CoV-2-specific TCRs that had been generated with the MIRA antigen-specificity platform. Breadth was defined as the fraction of unique TCRs that were SARS-CoV-2-associated. Depth was defined as the fraction of total T cells that were SARS-CoV-2-associated. Using the MIRA data, every spike-specific TCR was mapped to the spike region that the TCR reacted to and assigned to either a CD4 or a CD8 class. Log10-transformed breadth and depth values were compared by one-way ANOVA with Sidak's multiple comparisons tests. In TCRdb, the immuneACCESS table is reduced to in-frame sequences with V and J assigned. These tables do not hold every clone; where another copy was compared, an unresolved V gene accounts for under half, and the others remain unexplained. V and J calls and clone size are copied from that table; D and trimming were computed from the DNA. The sample table shows about 180,000 clones, and around 88% are seen once. Approximately 0.5% of the sample goes to the ten largest clones.

In the case of this clone: The target of this receptor is not known. Per-base qualities were not stored, and no clone one base away is much larger.

This receptor chain uses TRBV25-1 and TRBJ1-6; the D segment could be TRBD1, given 5 matching bases. Sequenced material: peripheral blood, taken on day 0 of AZD1222 vaccination. The clonotype comes from an adult in good health. This receptor carries the CDR3 CASSVQGLNSPLHF. The DNA is TGTGCCAGCAGTGTGCAGGGCCTTAATTCACCCCTCCACTTT.